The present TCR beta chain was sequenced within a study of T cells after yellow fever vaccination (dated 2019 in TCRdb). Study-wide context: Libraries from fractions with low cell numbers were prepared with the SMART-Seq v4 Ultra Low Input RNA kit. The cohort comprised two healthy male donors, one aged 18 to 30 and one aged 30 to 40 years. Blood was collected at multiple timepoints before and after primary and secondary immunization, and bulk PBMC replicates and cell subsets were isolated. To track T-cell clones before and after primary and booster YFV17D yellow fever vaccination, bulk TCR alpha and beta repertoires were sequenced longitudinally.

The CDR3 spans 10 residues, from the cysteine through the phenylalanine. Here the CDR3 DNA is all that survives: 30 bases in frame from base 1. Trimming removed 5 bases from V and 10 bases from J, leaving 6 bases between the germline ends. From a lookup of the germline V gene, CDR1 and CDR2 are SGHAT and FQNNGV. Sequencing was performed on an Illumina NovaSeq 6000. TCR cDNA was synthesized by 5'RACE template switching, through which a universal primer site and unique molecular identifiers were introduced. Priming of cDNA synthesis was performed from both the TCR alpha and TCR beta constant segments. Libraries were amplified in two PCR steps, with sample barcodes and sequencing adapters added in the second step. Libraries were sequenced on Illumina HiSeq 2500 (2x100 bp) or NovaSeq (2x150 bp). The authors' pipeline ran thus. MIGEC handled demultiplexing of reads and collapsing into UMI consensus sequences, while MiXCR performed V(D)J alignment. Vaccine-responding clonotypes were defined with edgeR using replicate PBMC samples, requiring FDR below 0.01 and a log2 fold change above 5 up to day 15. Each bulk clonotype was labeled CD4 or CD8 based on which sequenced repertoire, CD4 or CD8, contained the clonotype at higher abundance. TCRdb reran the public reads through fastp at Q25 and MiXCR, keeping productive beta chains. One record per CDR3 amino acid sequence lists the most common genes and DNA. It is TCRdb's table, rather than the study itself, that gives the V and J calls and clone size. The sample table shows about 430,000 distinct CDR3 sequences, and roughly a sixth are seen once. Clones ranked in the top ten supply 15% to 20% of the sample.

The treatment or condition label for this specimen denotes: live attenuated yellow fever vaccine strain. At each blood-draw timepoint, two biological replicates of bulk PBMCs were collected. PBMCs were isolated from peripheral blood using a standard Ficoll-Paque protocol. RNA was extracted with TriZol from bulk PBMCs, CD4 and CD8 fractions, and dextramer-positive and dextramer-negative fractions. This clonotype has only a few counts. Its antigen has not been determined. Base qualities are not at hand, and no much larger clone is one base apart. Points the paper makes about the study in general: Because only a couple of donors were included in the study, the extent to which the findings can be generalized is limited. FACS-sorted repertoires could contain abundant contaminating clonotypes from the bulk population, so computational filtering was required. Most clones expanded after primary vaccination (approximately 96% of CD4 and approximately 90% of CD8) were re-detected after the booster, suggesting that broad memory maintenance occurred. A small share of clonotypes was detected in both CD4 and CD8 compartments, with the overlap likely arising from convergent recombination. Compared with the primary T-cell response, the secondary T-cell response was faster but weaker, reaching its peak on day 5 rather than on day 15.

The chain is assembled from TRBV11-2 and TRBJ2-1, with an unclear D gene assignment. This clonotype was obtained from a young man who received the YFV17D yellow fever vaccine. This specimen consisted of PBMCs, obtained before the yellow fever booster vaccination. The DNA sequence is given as TGTGCCAGCAGCCTTTTGGAGCAGTTCTTC. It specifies CASSLLEQFF.